The rows below give T cell receptor beta chains drawn from one sample of a study of beta chain features in type 1 diabetes. The protocol was immunoSEQ multiplex PCR, while the TCRdb copy is restricted to in-frame clones and leaves out a portion. The sample consists of some 410,000 clones, about an eighth of them appearing once. Sequencing was performed on naive CD4+ T cells from blood. The source is a woman aged 18-30 years in good health. CDR3s include the opening cysteine and the closing phenylalanine or tryptophan. A D gene is named only where the DNA matches it firmly. Size values are once, few and many counts, or a class for expanded clones, and some rows have none.

J: TRBJ2-5; size: -; V: TRBV10-3; D: TRBD1; DNA: TGTGCCATCAGTGACCCAGCCTTACAGGGGTGGGCAGAGACCCAGTACTTC; CDR3: CAISDPALQGWAETQYF
J: TRBJ1-2; size: -; V: TRBV7-9; D: -; DNA: TGTGCCAGCAGTTTAAGTGATGATAACGGCTACACCTTC; CDR3: CASSLSDDNGYTF
J: TRBJ2-1; size: few; V: TRBV7-9; D: -; DNA: TGTGCCAGCAGCTTAAAAGCTGTAAGGGGTGACAATGAGCAGTTCTTC; CDR3: CASSLKAVRGDNEQFF
J: TRBJ2-5; size: few; V: TRBV1; D: -; DNA: TGCACCAGCAGCCAAGATACGAGGGAGGGTCAAGAGACCCAGTACTTC; CDR3: CTSSQDTREGQETQYF
J: TRBJ1-1; size: few; V: TRBV29-1; D: TRBD1; DNA: TGCAGCGTTCGGGACAGCGCTGAAGCTTTCTTT; CDR3: CSVRDSAEAFF
J: TRBJ2-2; size: -; V: TRBV9; D: -; DNA: TGTGCCAGCAGCGTAGGGTATAGAACCGGGGAGCTGTTTTTT; CDR3: CASSVGYRTGELFF
J: TRBJ1-3; size: few; V: TRBV29-1; D: -; DNA: TGCAGCGTTGGGCAGACAACTGGAAACACCATATATTTT; CDR3: CSVGQTTGNTIYF
J: TRBJ1-2; size: -; V: TRBV13; D: -; DNA: TGTGCCAGCAGCTTAAGATGGTTGAACTATGGCTACACCTTC; CDR3: CASSLRWLNYGYTF
J: TRBJ1-1; size: few; V: TRBV29-1; D: -; DNA: TGCAGCGGGCGACGGTCTTTGAACACTGAAGCTTTCTTT; CDR3: CSGRRSLNTEAFF
J: TRBJ2-3; size: -; V: TRBV5-1; D: TRBD2; DNA: TGCGCCAGCAGCTTGGAAGCTAGCGGGGGGGTAAATACGCAGTATTTT; CDR3: CASSLEASGGVNTQYF
J: TRBJ2-3; size: -; V: TRBV28; D: TRBD1; DNA: TGTGCCAGCAGTTTATTGGGGACAGGGAAGTATTTT; CDR3: CASSLLGTGKYF
J: TRBJ2-3; size: few; V: TRBV18; D: TRBD2; DNA: TGTGCCAGCTCACCCGCGGGGGGAAATACGCAGTATTTT; CDR3: CASSPAGGNTQYF
J: TRBJ2-1; size: -; V: TRBV25-1; D: -; DNA: TGTGCCAGCAGTGAAGGGTCAAGCTCCTACAATGAGCAGTTCTTC; CDR3: CASSEGSSSYNEQFF
J: TRBJ2-3; size: few; V: TRBV7-2; D: -; DNA: TGTGCCAGCAGCTTCTATTCCGGTACGCAGTATTTT; CDR3: CASSFYSGTQYF
J: TRBJ1-5; size: few; V: TRBV4-2; D: -; DNA: TGTGCCAGCAGCCAAGGCACAACAGCCGATCATCAGCCCCAGCATTTT; CDR3: CASSQGTTADHQPQHF
J: TRBJ2-3; size: -; V: TRBV7-2; D: -; DNA: TGTGCCAGCAGCTTAGGGACATCAGATACGCAGTATTTT; CDR3: CASSLGTSDTQYF
J: TRBJ1-6; size: -; V: TRBV5-1; D: TRBD1; DNA: TGCGCCAGCAGCCTCTCCGGACAGGAGTATTCACCCCTCCACTTT; CDR3: CASSLSGQEYSPLHF
J: TRBJ2-3; size: few; V: TRBV7-8; D: TRBD2; DNA: TGTGCCAGCAAGCCGATCGGACTAGCGGCTAGCACAGATACGCAGTATTTT; CDR3: CASKPIGLAASTDTQYF
J: TRBJ2-1; size: few; V: TRBV29-1; D: TRBD1; DNA: TGCAGCGGGGACAGCCCTTACAATGAGCAGTTCTTC; CDR3: CSGDSPYNEQFF
J: TRBJ2-1; size: few; V: TRBV4-1; D: TRBD2; DNA: TGCGCCAGCAGCTCCTTAGCGGGAGGGTACAATGAGCAGTTCTTC; CDR3: CASSSLAGGYNEQFF
J: TRBJ2-3; size: once; V: TRBV27; D: -; DNA: TGTGCCAGCAGGCCAACTTGGTCTAGCACAGATACGCAGTATTTT; CDR3: CASRPTWSSTDTQYF
J: TRBJ2-3; size: -; V: TRBV7-9; D: -; DNA: TGTGCCAGCAGCATCCGGGACACAGGATCCACAGATACGCAGTATTTT; CDR3: CASSIRDTGSTDTQYF
J: TRBJ2-1; size: few; V: TRBV30; D: TRBD2; DNA: TGTGCCTGGAGTGGGTTAGCGGGAGGGCCTGTTACGGCCGGTCTCAATGAGCAGTTCTTC; CDR3: CAWSGLAGGPVTAGLNEQFF
J: TRBJ2-5; size: -; V: TRBV28; D: TRBD1; DNA: TGTGCCAGCAGCCAACTCCTAGGACAGGGCGGAGAGACCCAGTACTTC; CDR3: CASSQLLGQGGETQYF
J: TRBJ1-4; size: -; V: TRBV4-1; D: -; DNA: TGCGCCAGCAGCCATACAGAAGACAGGTGGAATGAAAAACTGTTTTTT; CDR3: CASSHTEDRWNEKLFF
J: TRBJ2-5; size: -; V: TRBV25-1; D: -; DNA: TGTGCCAGCAGCCTTGTGGACAGTTTACAAGAGACCCAGTACTTC; CDR3: CASSLVDSLQETQYF
J: TRBJ2-2; size: few; V: TRBV18; D: -; DNA: TGTGCCAGCTCACCACGTGTGTGGGGGCGTGAGGAAACCGGGGAGCTGTTTTTT; CDR3: CASSPRVWGREETGELFF
J: TRBJ2-6; size: -; V: TRBV6-5; D: -; DNA: TGTGCCAGCAGCAGAAACTCTGGGGCCAACGTCCTGACTTTC; CDR3: CASSRNSGANVLTF
J: TRBJ2-5; size: few; V: TRBV7-3; D: -; DNA: TGTGCCAGCAGCTTAGGGGATAGAGGGAGTCAAGAGACCCAGTACTTC; CDR3: CASSLGDRGSQETQYF
J: TRBJ2-3; size: -; V: TRBV30; D: TRBD2; DNA: TGTGCCTGGAGCCATCCCCCCGGTGTAGCGGGAGGGCCAGATACGCAGTATTTT; CDR3: CAWSHPPGVAGGPDTQYF
J: TRBJ2-3; size: -; V: TRBV9; D: TRBD1; DNA: TGTGCCAGCAGCCCCAGGGGGCCCACAGATACGCAGTATTTT; CDR3: CASSPRGPTDTQYF
J: TRBJ2-5; size: few; V: TRBV7-9; D: -; DNA: TGTGCCAGCAGGCTGGGAAAAGAGACCCAGTACTTC; CDR3: CASRLGKETQYF
J: TRBJ2-5; size: few; V: TRBV2; D: TRBD2; DNA: TGTGCCAGCAGTGAAGCAGATTTACTAGCGGGGCCCGAGACCCAGTACTTC; CDR3: CASSEADLLAGPETQYF
J: TRBJ2-7; size: few; V: TRBV5-4; D: -; DNA: TGTGCCAGCAGCTTGGCCCCTGCTTCCTGGCAGTACTTC; CDR3: CASSLAPASWQYF
J: TRBJ2-4; size: -; V: TRBV7-2; D: TRBD1; DNA: TGTGCCAGCAGCTCTTACTCAACCGCAGGGGGCGCAGTCAAAAACATTCAGTACTTC; CDR3: CASSSYSTAGGAVKNIQYF
J: TRBJ2-5; size: once; V: TRBV5-4; D: -; DNA: TGTGCCAGCAGCTCGAAAGGGGCAGCACAGGGATACGAGACCCAGTACTTC; CDR3: CASSSKGAAQGYETQYF
J: TRBJ2-5; size: -; V: TRBV10-3; D: -; DNA: TGTGCCATCAGTGGGTCGGGGCCTAAAGAGACCCAGTACTTC; CDR3: CAISGSGPKETQYF
J: TRBJ2-3; size: -; V: TRBV7-8; D: TRBD1; DNA: TGTGCCAGCAGCCCCAAGACAGGGATCACAGATACGCAGTATTTT; CDR3: CASSPKTGITDTQYF
J: TRBJ2-3; size: few; V: TRBV2; D: -; DNA: TGTGCCAGCAGTGATGAAGACTTATTCACAGATACGCAGTATTTT; CDR3: CASSDEDLFTDTQYF
J: TRBJ1-2; size: few; V: TRBV18; D: -; DNA: TGTGCCAGCTCTGGAGGGGCCGACTATGGCTACACCTTC; CDR3: CASSGGADYGYTF
J: TRBJ2-1; size: few; V: TRBV18; D: -; DNA: TGTGCCAGCTCACCACCGGGTCAGCAGTTCTTC; CDR3: CASSPPGQQFF
J: TRBJ2-3; size: -; V: TRBV6-5; D: TRBD2; DNA: TGTGCCAGCAGCCCCAGCGGGGCAAGGTCAGATACGCAGTATTTT; CDR3: CASSPSGARSDTQYF
J: TRBJ2-3; size: -; V: TRBV7-2; D: -; DNA: TGTGCCAGCAGCTTAGTGGGGGGGGCCGTGGCAGATACGCAGTATTTT; CDR3: CASSLVGGAVADTQYF
J: TRBJ1-2; size: few; V: TRBV30; D: -; DNA: TGTGCCTGGAGTGTGGGGAGAGGGCTGGGCTACACCTTC; CDR3: CAWSVGRGLGYTF
J: TRBJ2-3; size: -; V: TRBV5-1; D: TRBD2; DNA: TGCGCCAGCAGCGGGGCGGGAGCCTACACAGATACGCAGTATTTT; CDR3: CASSGAGAYTDTQYF
J: TRBJ2-7; size: few; V: TRBV29-1; D: TRBD1; DNA: TGCAGCGTTGAGAGGGACAGGGCGCCTTACGAGCAGTACTTC; CDR3: CSVERDRAPYEQYF